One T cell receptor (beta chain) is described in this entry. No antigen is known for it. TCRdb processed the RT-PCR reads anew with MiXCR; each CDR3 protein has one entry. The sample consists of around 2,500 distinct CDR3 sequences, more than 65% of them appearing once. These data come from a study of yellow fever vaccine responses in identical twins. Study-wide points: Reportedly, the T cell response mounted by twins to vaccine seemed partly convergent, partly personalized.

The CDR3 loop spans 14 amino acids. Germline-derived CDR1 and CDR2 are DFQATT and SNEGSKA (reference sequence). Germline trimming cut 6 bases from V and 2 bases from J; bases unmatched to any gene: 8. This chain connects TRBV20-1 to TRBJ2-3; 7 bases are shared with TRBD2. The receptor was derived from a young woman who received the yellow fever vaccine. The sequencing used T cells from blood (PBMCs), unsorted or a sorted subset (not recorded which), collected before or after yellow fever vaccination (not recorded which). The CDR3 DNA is TGCAGTGCGCGGACTAGTCGAAACACAGATACGCAGTATTTT. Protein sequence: CSARTSRNTDTQYF.